These 28 T cell receptor beta chains were all obtained from the same sample, sequenced in a study of blood T cell repertoires in COVID-19. TCRdb's table, derived via immunoSEQ multiplex PCR, lists solely in-frame clones and lacks some. The repertoire has 87,000 or so clones, approximately 86% of them found once; the top ten carry roughly 20%. The sample was peripheral blood. Receptors originate from a woman aged 80 or over in a cohort sampled during active or convalescent COVID-19.

CDR3: CASGLVSDRGAEQYF. The CDR3 DNA reads TGTGCTAGTGGTTTGGTATCGGACAGGGGTGCCGAGCAGTACTTC. The chain carries TRBV12-5 and TRBJ2-7; 9 nucleotides align to TRBD1. The germline CDR1 and CDR2 sequences are LGHNT and FRNRAP. This CDR3 spans 15 amino acids. The J segment lost 6 bases and the V segment lost 0 bases, leaving 6 bases of the junction unmatched.

In its sample, this clone was seen a few times. The V gene is TRBV19, the J gene TRBJ2-5; 7 bases are a match to TRBD2. The CDR3 covers 15 residues. CDR1 is LNHDA and CDR2 is SQIVND in the germline V gene (reference sequence). V shed 5 bases, J shed 2 bases, and the junction held 8 bases outside the gene matches. CDR3 bases: TGTGCCAGTAGTTTGGCTAGCGGAGGGCAAGAGACCCAGTACTTC. Translated, it gives CASSLASGGQETQYF.

This clone appeared a single time. V is TRBV6-2 or TRBV6-3 and J is TRBJ2-1, with 12 bases aligning to TRBD2. The CDR3 is 15 amino acids. The junction had 10 bases not matched to a gene; V was cut back by 6 bases and J by 10 bases. Germline V CDR1 and CDR2: MNHEY, SVGEGT. This CDR3 reads CASRPRLAGAGEQFF. CDR3 sequence (DNA): TGTGCCAGCAGACCTAGACTAGCGGGAGCAGGAGAGCAGTTCTTC.

The genes are TRBV5-1 and TRBJ1-6; 10 bases are shared with TRBD1. The junction had 5 bases not matched to a gene; V was cut back by 1 base and J by 10 bases. CDR3 length: 15 amino acids. Germline CDR1 reads SGHRS; CDR2 reads YFSETQ. The CDR3: CASSLSGTGVSPLHF. CDR3 DNA sequence: TGCGCCAGCAGCTTGTCTGGGACAGGGGTCTCACCCCTCCACTTT.

The rearrangement links TRBV19 to TRBJ2-2; tentatively, D is TRBD2 (6 bases). Trimming took 6 bases from V and 7 from J, leaving 21 bases between them. Germline values: CDR1 LNHDA, CDR2 SQIVND (reference sequence). This CDR3 region has 16 residues. The CDR3 loop is CASSVGGVGVVGELFF. In nucleotides, the CDR3 is TGTGCCAGTAGCGTCGGCGGGGTTGGAGTGGTCGGGGAGCTGTTTTTT.

This clone was detected only a few times. The V gene is TRBV2, the J gene TRBJ2-1; 10 bases are shared with TRBD2. In germline, CDR1 is SNHLY, CDR2 FYNNEI. The J segment lost 7 bases and the V segment lost 1 base, leaving 4 bases of the junction unmatched. The length of the CDR3 is 15 residues. DNA for the CDR3: TGTGCCAGCAGTGAAGAACTAGCGGGGCCAAATGAGCAGTTCTTC. It codes for CASSEELAGPNEQFF.

This chain joins TRBV5-1 and TRBJ1-1; D possibly corresponds to TRBD1 (5 bases). The CDR3 is 15 amino acids. Trimming left V 4 bases short and J 6 bases short, with 19 bases between. Looked up from germline, CDR1 is SGHRS and CDR2 is YFSETQ. The CDR3 spells CASSTDGGGVAEAFF. CDR3 nucleotide sequence: TGCGCCAGCAGCACCGACGGGGGAGGAGTGGCTGAAGCTTTCTTT. Filled out from reference TRBV5-1 and TRBJ1-1, the complete variable domain reads KAGVTQTPRYLIKTRGQQVTLSCSPISGHRSVSWYQQTPGQGLQFLFEYFSETQRNKGNFPGRFSGRQFSNSRSEMNVSTLELGDSALYLCASSTDGGGVAEAFFGQGTRLTVV.

The chain joins TRBV29-1 to TRBJ2-1, with a possible D match to TRBD1 (5 bases). From germline, CDR1 is SQVTM and CDR2 ANQGSEA. This CDR3 has 13 amino acids. V lost 3 bases and J 4 bases, leaving 10 bases between the germline ends. This CDR3 is CSVESGRYNEQFF. CDR3 bases: TGCAGCGTTGAGTCAGGGCGATACAATGAGCAGTTCTTC.

The gene calls are TRBV2 and TRBJ2-7; 13 bases map to TRBD2. Germline V gene sequence: CDR1 SNHLY, CDR2 FYNNEI. This CDR3 is built from 13 residues. Losses at the gene ends were 8 bases for V and 2 bases for J; bases not matched to a gene: 0. CDR3 sequence reads: CASGLAGAYEQYV. CDR3 nucleotides: TGTGCCAGCGGACTAGCGGGGGCCTACGAGCAGTACGTC.

The CDR3: CASSSRTSLAEQFF. The CDR3 nucleotides read TGTGCCAGCAGCTCCCGGACTAGTCTGGCCGAGCAGTTCTTC. The genes are TRBV11-2 and TRBJ2-1, with 7 bases that match TRBD2. V lost 4 bases and J lost 10; bases outside the gene matches: 10. The V gene's germline CDR1 is SGHAT and CDR2 FQNNGV. The CDR3 runs to 14 residues. Drawing the rest from reference TRBV11-2 and TRBJ2-1, the complete variable domain is EAGVAQSPRYKIIEKRQSVAFWCNPISGHATLYWYQQILGQGPKLLIQFQNNGVVDDSQLPKDRFSAERLKGVDSTLKIQPAKLEDSAVYLCASSSRTSLAEQFFGPGTRLTVL.

The chain uses TRBV6-4 and TRBJ2-7; D gene uncertain. Germline V lookup: CDR1 MRHNA, CDR2 SNTAGT. Trimming stripped 4 bases from V and 1 base from J, with 8 bases between. The CDR3 covers 13 residues. The CDR3 DNA sequence: TGTGCCAGCAGTGTCGGTCCTTCCTACGAGCAGTACTTC. This translates into CASSVGPSYEQYF.

The chain couples TRBV4-1 to TRBJ2-5; TRBD2 matches at 10 bases. CDR1 is MGHRA, CDR2 YSYEKL, per germline. The CDR3 spans 15 residues. V dropped 3 bases and J dropped 7; count of bases not matched to a gene: 8. The CDR3 region is CASSQFLAGVRTQYF. DNA for the CDR3: TGCGCCAGCAGCCAGTTCCTAGCGGGAGTGCGGACCCAGTACTTC.

CDR3 nucleotide sequence: TGTGCCAGCAGTCCCCCAGGGGACTATGGCTACACCTTC. Residues: CASSPPGDYGYTF. The rearrangement joins TRBV12-3 or TRBV12-4 to TRBJ1-2; perhaps TRBD1 as D (6 bases). With 5 bases removed from V and 3 bases from J, the gap between germline ends came to 10 bases. The length of the CDR3 is 13 residues.

J is TRBJ2-5 and V is TRBV6-2 or TRBV6-3; TRBD2 matches at 8 bases. Trimming took 2 bases from V and 5 from J; bases not matched to a gene: 4. The length of the CDR3 is 14 residues. Germline V gives CDR1 MNHEY, CDR2 SVGEGT. The CDR3 DNA is TGTGCCAGCAGTTACGGCGGGGGGTTGGAGACCCAGTACTTC. This encodes CASSYGGGLETQYF.

This sequence joins TRBV10-3 and TRBJ2-7; 8 nucleotides line up with TRBD2. V shed 6 bases, J shed 3 bases, and the junction held 10 bases outside the gene matches. The CDR3 spans 15 residues. CDR1 and CDR2 from the germline V gene are ENHRY and SYGVKD. The CDR3 DNA is TGTGCCATCAGGCGGGTGGGTAGCGGGGACTACGAGCAGTACTTC. Protein sequence: CAIRRVGSGDYEQYF.

J is TRBJ2-1 and V is TRBV10-3, with 9 bases aligning to TRBD2. CDR3 length: 17 amino acids. V was pared by 0 bases and J by 3 bases, with 6 bases of the junction left unmatched. Germline CDR1 reads ENHRY; CDR2 reads SYGVKD. In nucleotides, the CDR3 is TGTGCCATCAGTGAGTCGGCTAGCGGGACACACTACAATGAGCAGTTCTTC. This codes for CAISESASGTHYNEQFF.

CDR3 sequence: CASSVGRGTDTQYF. The CDR3 DNA sequence: TGTGCCAGCAGCGTTGGCAGGGGGACAGATACGCAGTATTTT. The chain employs TRBV9 and TRBJ2-3; 7 bases fit TRBD1. Germline V CDR1 and CDR2: SGDLS, YYNGEE. The CDR3 is made up of 14 amino acids. The V segment lost 2 bases and the J segment 3 bases; nucleotides outside the gene matches: 3.

V usage is TRBV7-9 and J usage is TRBJ2-5; 7 bases align to TRBD1. J lost 4 bases, V lost 5 bases, and 7 bases had no gene match. Germline V gene data show CDR1 as SEHNR and CDR2 as FQNEAQ (reference sequence). This CDR3 is 14 amino acids long. This chain's CDR3 is CASSPRQGVETQYF. CDR3 DNA sequence: TGTGCCAGCAGCCCGAGACAGGGAGTAGAGACCCAGTACTTC.

This chain connects TRBV27 to TRBJ1-1; D is ambiguous. The CDR3 is 14 residues long. Germline V lookup: CDR1 MNHEY, CDR2 SMNVEV (reference sequence). Trimming stripped 9 bases from V and 4 bases from J, with 18 bases between. Here the CDR3 reads CASTPNARGTEAFF. As DNA, the CDR3 is TGTGCCAGTACCCCAAACGCACGGGGCACTGAAGCTTTCTTT.

The chain recombines TRBV10-3 with TRBJ2-7; the D gene is possibly TRBD1 (5 bases). Germline CDR1 ENHRY, CDR2 SYGVKD. This CDR3 has 12 amino acids. Trimming removed 2 bases at V and 5 bases at J, with 7 bases between. CDR3 region: CAISEGANEQYV. CDR3 in DNA: TGTGCCATCAGTGAGGGGGCTAACGAGCAGTACGTC.

This clone was counted a single time. This chain joins TRBV20-1 and TRBJ1-1; 8 positions agree with TRBD1. Germline trimming cut 3 bases from V and 1 base from J; bases unmatched to any gene: 4. This CDR3 is 14 amino acids long. The germline V gene encodes CDR1 DFQATT and CDR2 SNEGSKA (reference sequence). CDR3 in DNA: TGCAGTGCTAGTAGGACAGGGAGGAACACTGAAGCTTTCTTT. Its protein product is CSASRTGRNTEAFF.

This chain joins TRBV5-5 and TRBJ1-1; TRBD1 might be the D (5 bases). V lost 0 bases and J 9 bases, leaving 9 bases between the germline ends. Germline lookup yields CDR1 SGHKS and CDR2 YYEKEE (reference sequence). The CDR3 consists of 12 residues. The CDR3 is CASSLEGLKAFF. DNA of the CDR3: TGTGCCAGCAGCTTGGAGGGGTTAAAAGCTTTCTTT. The whole variable domain, remainder taken from reference TRBV5-5 and TRBJ1-1, is DAGVTQSPTHLIKTRGQQVTLRCSPISGHKSVSWYQQVLGQGPQFIFQYYEKEERGRGNFPDRFSARQFPNYSSELNVNALLLGDSALYLCASSLEGLKAFFGQGTRLTVV.

The chain carries TRBV6-6 and TRBJ1-2; TRBD1 matches 7 bases. J lost 3 bases, V lost 0 bases, and 1 base had no gene match. The CDR3 runs to 14 residues. CDR1 and CDR2 (germline): MNHNY, SVGAGI (reference sequence). CDR3 amino acids: CASSYSTGDYGYTF. The CDR3 coding sequence is TGTGCCAGCAGTTACTCCACAGGGGACTATGGCTACACCTTC.

The genes are TRBV7-8 and TRBJ1-3; D is ambiguous. This CDR3 region has 16 residues. The V end lost 0 bases, the J end lost 4 bases, and 13 bases lay between the germline ends. Germline V gene sequence: CDR1 SGHVS, CDR2 FQNEAQ. CDR3 protein: CASSLASSGLGNTIYF. The CDR3 DNA reads TGTGCCAGCAGCTTAGCGTCCTCGGGGTTGGGAAACACCATATATTTT.

This chain joins TRBV18 and TRBJ1-2, with a weak D call TRBD1 (5 bases). Deletions cut 8 bases from V and 5 bases from J, with 15 bases between. The CDR3 runs 13 residues. From germline, CDR1 is KGHSH and CDR2 LQKENI. The DNA for the CDR3 is TGTGCCAGCAACAACAAAGGGGCATATGGCTACACCTTC. Its protein is CASNNKGAYGYTF.

The gene calls are TRBV3-1 (or the pseudogene TRBV3-2) and TRBJ2-3; perhaps TRBD2 as D (6 bases). V gave up 4 bases and J gave up 0 bases, with 11 bases separating them. CDR3 size: 15 residues. The germline V gene encodes CDR1 LGHDT and CDR2 YNNKEL (reference sequence). CDR3 loop: CASSLGEASTDTQYF. As DNA, the CDR3 is TGTGCCAGCAGCCTCGGGGAGGCTAGCACAGATACGCAGTATTTT.

This chain connects TRBV6-5 to TRBJ1-2, with D unresolved. This CDR3 comprises 12 residues. Trimming pared 5 bases from V and 3 bases from J, leaving 7 bases between. Per germline, CDR1 MNHEY and CDR2 SVGAGI. CDR3 amino acids: CASSPGDYGYTF. CDR3 coding DNA: TGTGCCAGCAGTCCCGGGGACTATGGCTACACCTTC.

CDR3 sequence (DNA): TGTGCCAGTAGTATTGGGACAATCGTGGAGACCCAGTACTTC. Its translation: CASSIGTIVETQYF. This chain joins TRBV19 and TRBJ2-5; a weak D match, TRBD1 (6 bases). Trimming removed 3 bases at V and 5 bases at J, with 13 bases between. CDR3 length: 14 amino acids. The germline V gene encodes CDR1 LNHDA and CDR2 SQIVND (reference sequence).